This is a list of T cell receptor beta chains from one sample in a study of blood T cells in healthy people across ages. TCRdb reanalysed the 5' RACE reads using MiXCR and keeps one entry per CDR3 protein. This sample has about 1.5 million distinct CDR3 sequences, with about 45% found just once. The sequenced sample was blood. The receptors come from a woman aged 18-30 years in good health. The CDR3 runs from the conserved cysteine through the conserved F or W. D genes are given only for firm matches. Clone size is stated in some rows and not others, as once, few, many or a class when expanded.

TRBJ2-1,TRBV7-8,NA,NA,CASSLVGGTLRDEQFF,TGTGCCAGCAGCTTAGTAGGCGGGACCCTACGGGATGAGCAGTTCTTC
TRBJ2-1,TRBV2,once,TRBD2,CASLKAGSPRDEQFF,TGTGCCAGCCTTAAAGCGGGGTCCCCCAGGGATGAGCAGTTCTTC
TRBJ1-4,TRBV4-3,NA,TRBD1,CASSQDRGTEKLFF,TGCGCCAGCAGCCAAGACAGGGGGACCGAAAAACTGTTTTTT
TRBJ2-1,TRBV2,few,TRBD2,CASSEVASGGIEQFF,TGTGCCAGCAGTGAAGTGGCTAGCGGGGGGATTGAGCAGTTCTTC
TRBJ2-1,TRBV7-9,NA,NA,CASSSPHSAYNEQFF,TGTGCCAGCAGCTCACCCCACAGCGCCTACAATGAGCAGTTCTTC
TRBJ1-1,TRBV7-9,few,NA,CASSLPAARLNTEAFF,TGTGCCAGCAGCCTCCCTGCAGCCAGATTGAACACTGAAGCTTTCTTT
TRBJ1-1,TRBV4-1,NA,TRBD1,CASSQGGTGLEAFF,TGCGCCAGCAGCCAAGGTGGGACAGGCCTTGAAGCTTTCTTT
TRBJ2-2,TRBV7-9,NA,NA,CASSPVVGTANTGELFF,TGTGCCAGCAGCCCCGTTGTGGGGACTGCGAACACCGGGGAGCTGTTTTTT
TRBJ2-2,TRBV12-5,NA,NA,CASGLGANTGELFF,TGTGCTAGTGGTTTGGGAGCGAACACCGGGGAGCTGTTTTTT
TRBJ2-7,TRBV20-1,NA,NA,CSAVEGLYSYEQYF,TGCAGTGCTGTAGAGGGACTTTACTCCTACGAGCAGTACTTC
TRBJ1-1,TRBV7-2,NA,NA,CASRSGVNTEAFF,TGTGCCAGCAGGTCTGGGGTTAACACTGAAGCTTTCTTT
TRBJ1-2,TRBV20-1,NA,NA,CSARDKRGRRMSDGYTF,TGCAGTGCTAGAGATAAGAGGGGCCGTCGGATGTCGGATGGCTACACCTTC
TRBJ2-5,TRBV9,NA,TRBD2,CASSPRPGTSGTLQETQYF,TGTGCCAGCAGCCCACGGCCCGGGACTAGCGGGACTTTGCAAGAGACCCAGTACTTC
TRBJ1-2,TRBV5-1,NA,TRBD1,CASSSFGAGGDSDTF,TGCGCCAGCAGCTCGTTCGGGGCAGGGGGAGACTCTGACACCTTC
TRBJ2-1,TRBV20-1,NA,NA,CSAVTSTTYNEQFF,TGCAGTGCCGTCACTAGTACGACCTACAATGAGCAGTTCTTC
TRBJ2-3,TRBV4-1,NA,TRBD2,CASSQDLAGGPEDTQYF,TGCGCCAGCAGCCAAGATCTAGCGGGGGGGCCGGAGGATACGCAGTATTTT
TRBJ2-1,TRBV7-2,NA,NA,CASSLPIRDTFF,TGTGCCAGCAGCCTCCCGATAAGGGACACGTTCTTC
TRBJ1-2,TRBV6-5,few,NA,CASSYSRAAGDGYTF,TGTGCCAGCAGTTACTCGAGGGCCGCCGGCGATGGCTACACCTTC
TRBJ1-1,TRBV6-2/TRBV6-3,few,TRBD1,CASQTGVKITEAFF,TGTGCCAGCCAGACAGGGGTAAAGATTACTGAAGCTTTCTTT
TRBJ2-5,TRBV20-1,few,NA,CSARSPGTPRETQYF,TGCAGTGCTAGATCACCCGGGACCCCAAGAGAGACCCAGTACTTC
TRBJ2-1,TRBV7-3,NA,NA,CASSSSPFGGADEQFF,TGTGCCAGCAGCTCCTCTCCGTTTGGGGGGGCGGATGAGCAGTTCTTC
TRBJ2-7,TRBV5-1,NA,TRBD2,CASSLARTSGQNEQYF,TGCGCCAGCAGCTTGGCCAGGACTAGCGGACAAAATGAGCAGTACTTC
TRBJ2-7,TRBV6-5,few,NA,CASSYSTPGLTYEQYF,TGTGCCAGCAGTTACTCGACTCCGGGACTTACCTACGAGCAGTACTTC
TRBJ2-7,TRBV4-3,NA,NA,CASSQWRGTYEQYF,TGCGCCAGCAGCCAATGGAGGGGAACCTACGAGCAGTACTTC
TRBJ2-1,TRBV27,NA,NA,CASSIATEVYNEQFF,TGTGCCAGCAGTATTGCGACAGAAGTCTACAATGAGCAGTTCTTC
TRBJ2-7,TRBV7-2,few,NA,CASSLSLWDEQYF,TGTGCCAGCAGCTTGTCGCTTTGGGACGAGCAGTACTTC
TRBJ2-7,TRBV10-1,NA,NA,CASQGIGYEQYF,TGCGCCAGCCAGGGGATCGGCTACGAGCAGTACTTC
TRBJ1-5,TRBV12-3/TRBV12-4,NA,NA,CASSRDWNQPQHF,TGTGCCAGCAGCCGGGACTGGAATCAGCCCCAGCATTTT
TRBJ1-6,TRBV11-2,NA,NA,CASSLSVGNSPLHF,TGTGCCAGCAGCTTATCGGTCGGGAATTCACCCCTCCACTTT
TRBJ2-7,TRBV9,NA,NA,CASSVAADNEQYF,TGTGCCAGCAGCGTAGCTGCGGACAATGAGCAGTACTTC
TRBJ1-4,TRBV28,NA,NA,CASSLFGREKLFF,TGTGCCAGCAGTTTGTTCGGGCGTGAAAAACTGTTTTTT
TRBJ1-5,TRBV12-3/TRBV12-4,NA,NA,CASSLDTHQPQHF,TGTGCCAGCAGTCTGGACACCCATCAGCCCCAGCATTTT
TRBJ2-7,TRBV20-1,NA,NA,CSARDAEIDPYEQYF,TGCAGTGCTAGAGATGCAGAAATAGACCCCTACGAGCAGTACTTC
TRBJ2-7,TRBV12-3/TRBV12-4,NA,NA,CASSLFGVTYNEQYF,TGTGCCAGCAGTTTATTCGGGGTGACCTACAATGAGCAGTACTTC
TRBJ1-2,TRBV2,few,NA,CASSEEGYGYTF,TGTGCCAGCAGTGAGGAGGGCTATGGCTACACCTTC
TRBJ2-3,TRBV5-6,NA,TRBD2,CASSFPAGTDTQYF,TGTGCCAGCAGCTTCCCAGCGGGGACAGATACGCAGTATTTT
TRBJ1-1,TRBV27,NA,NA,CASSLSRITEAFF,TGTGCCAGCAGTTTAAGTCGGATCACTGAAGCTTTCTTT
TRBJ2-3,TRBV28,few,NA,CASRPGPDTQYF,TGTGCCAGCAGACCAGGTCCAGATACGCAGTATTTT
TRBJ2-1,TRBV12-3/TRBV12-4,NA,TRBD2,CPSSIFSGGNEQFF,TGTCCCAGCAGTATATTTAGCGGGGGCAATGAGCAGTTCTTC
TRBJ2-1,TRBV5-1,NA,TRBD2,CASSVSGRSSEQFF,TGCGCCAGCAGCGTTAGCGGGAGAAGCAGTGAGCAGTTCTTC
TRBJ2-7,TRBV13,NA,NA,CTSSQGYSSYEQYF,TGTACCAGTTCACAGGGCTACAGCTCCTACGAGCAGTACTTC
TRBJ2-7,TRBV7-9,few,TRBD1,CASRHRGYEQYF,TGTGCCAGCAGACACAGGGGCTACGAGCAGTACTTC
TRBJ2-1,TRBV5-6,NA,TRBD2,CASSWGLAPGYNEQFF,TGTGCCAGCAGCTGGGGACTAGCCCCTGGCTACAATGAGCAGTTCTTC
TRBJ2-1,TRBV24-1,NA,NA,CATSPAEGSHNEQFF,TGTGCCACCAGTCCGGCGGAGGGGTCCCACAATGAGCAGTTCTTC
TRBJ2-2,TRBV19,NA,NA,CATSGVANTGELFF,TGTGCCACCTCGGGGGTAGCGAACACCGGGGAGCTGTTTTTT
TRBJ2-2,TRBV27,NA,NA,CASSLLVQGGTGELFF,TGTGCCAGCAGTTTATTAGTCCAGGGAGGCACCGGGGAGCTGTTTTTT
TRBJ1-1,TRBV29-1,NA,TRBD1,CSVGIGTGVVTEAFF,TGCAGCGTTGGGATTGGCACAGGGGTTGTCACTGAAGCTTTCTTT
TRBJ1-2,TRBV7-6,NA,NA,CASSLGDQNYGYTF,TGTGCCAGCAGCTTAGGTGACCAAAACTATGGCTACACCTTC
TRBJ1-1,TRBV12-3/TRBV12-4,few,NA,CASTSGPREAFF,TGTGCCAGCACCTCGGGCCCACGGGAAGCTTTCTTT
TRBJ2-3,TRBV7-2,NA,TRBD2,CASSRVMTSGVTDTQYF,TGTGCCAGCAGCCGAGTTATGACTAGCGGGGTCACAGATACGCAGTATTTT
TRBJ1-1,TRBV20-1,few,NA,CSASPDRNTEAFF,TGCAGTGCTAGCCCGGACAGGAACACTGAAGCTTTCTTT